This is a list of T cell receptor beta chains from one sample in a study of neurological immune-mediated disorders. TCRdb itself ran the 5' RACE reads through MiXCR, one entry per CDR3 protein. The sample has 85,000 to 100,000 distinct CDR3 sequences, 3% to 4% seen once. The specimen sequenced was PBMCs. The receptor source for this set is a woman between 18 and 30 years old with multiple sclerosis. Each CDR3 is given with its conserved first and last residue. D genes are given only for firm matches. Expanded clones are given a class, and other clones once, few, many or no size at all.

CASSYQSTGAGEQYF TGTGCCAGCAGTTACCAGTCGACAGGGGCAGGAGAGCAGTACTTC many TRBJ2-7 TRBD1 TRBV6-6
CASSLLHRDRIEAFF TGTGCCAGCAGCTTATTACACCGGGACAGAATTGAAGCTTTCTTT many TRBJ1-1 TRBD1 TRBV5-6
CASSQSYRPWSGSPLHF TGTGCCAGCAGCCAATCTTACCGGCCTTGGTCGGGTTCACCCCTCCACTTT many TRBJ1-6 NA TRBV3-1
CASSLDGLPHGEQFF TGTGCCAGCAGCTTAGATGGACTGCCGCATGGAGAGCAGTTCTTC many TRBJ2-1 NA TRBV7-8
CASSTGSGMNTEAFF TGTGCCAGTAGTACAGGGAGCGGGATGAACACTGAAGCTTTCTTT few TRBJ1-1 NA TRBV19
CASSIETGTTYEQYF TGCGCCAGCAGCATCGAAACCGGGACTACCTACGAGCAGTACTTC many TRBJ2-7 TRBD2 TRBV5-1
CASSERGTGGSPQHF TGTGCCAGCAGTGAGAGGGGGACAGGGGGCTCGCCCCAGCATTTT many TRBJ1-5 TRBD1 TRBV6-1
CASSLEGWGTDTQYF TGTGCCAGCAGCTTGGAGGGATGGGGCACAGATACGCAGTATTTT many TRBJ2-3 NA TRBV5-5
CASSFHYGSTGELFF TGTGCCAGCAGCTTCCACTACGGTTCCACCGGGGAGCTGTTTTTT many TRBJ2-2 NA TRBV5-5
CSAIKTFTQETQYF TGCAGTGCTATTAAGACGTTCACACAAGAGACCCAGTACTTC many TRBJ2-5 NA TRBV20-1
CSALNGYEQYF TGCAGTGCTCTAAACGGTTACGAGCAGTACTTC many TRBJ2-7 NA TRBV20-1
CASSLDRNYGYTF TGCGCCAGCAGCTTGGACAGAAACTATGGCTACACCTTC many TRBJ1-2 NA TRBV5-1
CASSPGQGSATNEKLFF TGTGCCAGCTCACCAGGACAGGGATCGGCAACTAATGAAAAACTGTTTTTT many TRBJ1-4 TRBD1 TRBV18
CASSQEGTVLRQYF TGTGCCAGCAGCCAAGAGGGGACAGTCCTCCGGCAGTACTTC many TRBJ2-7 TRBD1 TRBV3-1
CASSRWTLNSGANVLTF TGTGCCAGCAGCAGATGGACACTCAACTCTGGGGCCAACGTCCTGACTTTC many TRBJ2-6 NA TRBV9
CATSRDGRQGRGNEKLFF TGTGCCACCAGCAGAGATGGTCGTCAGGGCAGGGGGAATGAAAAACTGTTTTTT many TRBJ1-4 TRBD1 TRBV15
CASSFYTILFRAMNTEAFF TGTGCCAGCAGTTTTTATACAATCCTCTTTAGGGCTATGAACACTGAAGCTTTCTTT many TRBJ1-1 NA TRBV12-3/TRBV12-4
CASSFFPATNEKLFF TGTGCCAGCAGCTTCTTTCCGGCTACTAATGAAAAACTGTTTTTT many TRBJ1-4 NA TRBV7-2
CATSRSGQNGETQYF TGTGCCACCAGCAGATCGGGTCAAAATGGGGAGACCCAGTACTTC many TRBJ2-5 NA TRBV15
CASRPDFGRETQYF TGTGCCAGCCGCCCTGATTTCGGGAGGGAGACCCAGTACTTC many TRBJ2-5 TRBD2 TRBV7-8
CASSHRGYGYTF TGTGCCAGCAGCCACAGGGGCTATGGCTACACCTTC many TRBJ1-2 NA TRBV3-1
CATSQNTGELFF TGTGCCACCAGTCAAAACACCGGGGAGCTGTTTTTT many TRBJ2-2 NA TRBV24-1
CASSRLGTATGELFF TGTGCCAGCAGCCGCCTCGGGACGGCAACCGGGGAGCTGTTTTTT many TRBJ2-2 NA TRBV12-3/TRBV12-4
CSALSIETYEQYF TGCAGTGCGTTATCGATTGAAACCTACGAGCAGTACTTC many TRBJ2-7 NA TRBV20-1
CASTPGQGLNEQFF TGCGCCAGCACACCGGGACAGGGTCTTAATGAGCAGTTCTTC many TRBJ2-1 TRBD1 TRBV5-1
CASSLGSGRAYEQFF TGCGCCAGCAGCTTGGGTAGTGGTAGGGCCTATGAGCAGTTCTTC many TRBJ2-1 NA TRBV5-1
CASSLVEVPQTYEQYF TGCGCCAGCAGCTTGGTGGAGGTCCCCCAGACTTACGAGCAGTACTTC many TRBJ2-7 NA TRBV5-1
CASSPWISDTQYF TGTGCCAGCAGTCCGTGGATCAGTGATACGCAGTATTTT NA TRBJ2-3 NA TRBV27
CASSSSGTSGINEQFF TGTGCCAGCAGCTCCTCCGGGACTAGCGGGATAAATGAGCAGTTCTTC many TRBJ2-1 TRBD2 TRBV7-2
CSASDRGYEQYF TGCAGTGCTAGCGACAGGGGATACGAGCAGTACTTC NA TRBJ2-7 TRBD1 TRBV20-1
CASQLDRSNEKLFF TGTGCCAGCCAGTTAGACAGGAGTAATGAAAAACTGTTTTTT many TRBJ1-4 NA TRBV18
CSARDRPLRDQPQHF TGCAGTGCTAGAGATCGTCCCCTGAGAGATCAGCCCCAGCATTTT many TRBJ1-5 NA TRBV20-1
CASSQYSPDTQYF TGTGCCAGCAGCCAATATTCCCCAGATACGCAGTATTTT many TRBJ2-3 NA TRBV4-2
CAISEWGQPQHF TGTGCCATCAGTGAGTGGGGCCAGCCCCAGCATTTT many TRBJ1-5 NA TRBV10-3
CASGGTSGGRYF TGTGCCAGCGGGGGGACTAGCGGGGGTAGGTACTTC many TRBJ2-7 TRBD2 TRBV27
CSARGWASGGREQFF TGCAGTGCTAGAGGCTGGGCTAGCGGGGGTCGTGAGCAGTTCTTC many TRBJ2-1 TRBD2 TRBV20-1
CSAREEETQYF TGCAGTGCTAGAGAGGAGGAGACCCAGTACTTC many TRBJ2-5 NA TRBV20-1
CASSPTVNNSPLHF TGTGCCAGCAGCCCCACAGTTAATAATTCACCCCTCCACTTT many TRBJ1-6 NA TRBV28
CAIGGQGETYNEQFF TGTGCCATCGGGGGACAGGGGGAGACCTACAATGAGCAGTTCTTC many TRBJ2-1 TRBD1 TRBV2
CASSYQPSTDTQYF TGCGCCAGCAGCTACCAACCTAGCACAGATACGCAGTATTTT many TRBJ2-3 NA TRBV5-1
CASSVDTGGADTQYF TGTGCCAGCAGCGTAGACACAGGGGGCGCAGATACGCAGTATTTT many TRBJ2-3 TRBD1 TRBV9
CSAYGQGAYNEQFF TGCAGTGCCTACGGGCAGGGGGCTTACAATGAGCAGTTCTTC many TRBJ2-1 TRBD1 TRBV20-1
CASSYLGLAGPNIQYF TGTGCCAGCAGTTACCTAGGACTAGCGGGACCAAACATTCAGTACTTC many TRBJ2-4 TRBD2 TRBV6-2/TRBV6-3